The clone carrying this T cell receptor (beta chain) was seen a few times. Researchers ran the PCR with 60 Vbeta and 13 Jbeta primers. Here immunoSEQ multiplex PCR was the method, and the copy in TCRdb shows in-frame clones only, minus some. The sample yields approximately 150,000 clones, roughly a tenth seen once. The V end was cut by 4 bases, the J end by 2 bases, with 17 bases between. In germline, CDR1 is SQVTM, CDR2 ANQGSEA. The CDR3 runs to 15 residues. The record originates from a study of cytomegalovirus exposure and HLA in healthy donors. The clonotype comes from a male donor in good health and CMV-seronegative. J is TRBJ1-2 and V is TRBV29-1, with D uncertain. The specimen was PBMCs. Here the CDR3 DNA reads TGCAGCGTTGGAGGGTCAGGAGTGGGGAACTATGGCTACACCTTC. It specifies CSVGGSGVGNYGYTF.